The 18 T cell receptor beta chains below come from one sample, sequenced in a study of synovial regulatory T cells in juvenile arthritis. The assay was immunoSEQ multiplex PCR, and TCRdb's table has in-frame clones only and misses some. Recorded here are more than 7,500 clones; the top ten clones represent 0.6% to 0.75%. The source material was Treg cells from blood. Described subset: remaining (HLA-DR-negative) circulating blood Treg cells. The receptors stem from a donor younger than 30 with juvenile idiopathic arthritis.

The V call is TRBV6-6, the J call TRBJ1-5; TCRdb calls TRBD1, which cannot be checked without DNA. Germline CDR1 and CDR2: MNHNY and SVGAGI (reference sequence). This CDR3 contains 15 residues. The nucleotide record is missing. The CDR3 loop reads CASSPGQGSGQPQHF.

The CDR3 here is CASSGTSGYTGELFF. The chain links TRBV5-4 to TRBJ2-2; TCRdb names TRBD2, which stays unverified in the absence of DNA. Germline lookup yields CDR1 SGHNT and CDR2 YYREEE (reference sequence). The CDR3 sequence is 15 residues long. DNA was not recorded.

The J gene is TRBJ2-4, the V gene TRBV19; as DNA is missing, the TRBD2 call by TCRdb cannot be tested. The CDR3 totals 16 residues. A DNA sequence was not provided. Looked up from germline, CDR1 is LNHDA and CDR2 is SQIVND (reference sequence). Here the CDR3 reads CASSTGLLQAGDIQYF. The full variable domain, completed using reference TRBV19 and TRBJ2-4, is DGGITQSPKYLFRKEGQNVTLSCEQNLNHDAMYWYRQDPGQGLRLIYYSQIVNDFQKGDIAEGYSVSREKKESFPLTVTSAQKNPTAFYLCASSTGLLQAGDIQYFGAGTRLSVL.

The V gene is TRBV5-1, the J gene TRBJ2-7; TCRdb returns TRBD1, unconfirmable since there is no DNA. Germline V gene data show CDR1 as SGHRS and CDR2 as YFSETQ. The CDR3 is 15 amino acids. No DNA is given. CDR3: CASSFAGQRRREQYF.

This chain links TRBV2 with TRBJ1-5; absent DNA, TCRdb's TRBD1 call cannot be checked. This CDR3 region has 15 residues. A DNA sequence was not provided. Germline CDR1 and CDR2: SNHLY and FYNNEI. The CDR3: CASSPGPLRGQPQHF.

The chain employs TRBV4-1 and TRBJ1-6; TCRdb selects TRBD1, and the lack of DNA leaves this call unchecked. This CDR3 spans 14 amino acids. The coding DNA is unavailable. Germline lookup yields CDR1 MGHRA and CDR2 YSYEKL. CDR3 sequence: CASSQETGNSPLHF.

This sequence joins TRBV5-4 and TRBJ1-1; TCRdb indicates TRBD1, and absent DNA this call remains unverified. The CDR3 is 13 amino acids. Only the protein is available. Germline V gene lookup returns CDR1 SGHNT and CDR2 YYREEE (reference sequence). The CDR3: CASSRTGNTEAFF.

The V and J genes are TRBV5-4 and TRBJ1-2; without DNA, the TCRdb call of TRBD1 cannot be checked. Germline lookup yields CDR1 SGHNT and CDR2 YYREEE (reference sequence). This CDR3 comprises 17 residues. The DNA is unrecorded. The CDR3 sequence is CASSLRGVGPPPYGYTF.

This chain links TRBV6-5 with TRBJ2-7. Germline-derived CDR1 and CDR2 are MNHEY and SVGAGI. The CDR3 totals 13 residues. No DNA was logged. The CDR3 sequence: CASSYRAEGEQYF.

The CDR3 spells CATKRTEGTYEQYF. The rearrangement links TRBV10-3 to TRBJ2-7; TCRdb's D call of TRBD2 is untestable without DNA. The CDR3 spans 14 residues. No DNA sequence was recorded. Germline assignment: CDR1 ENHRY and CDR2 SYGVKD.

The rearrangement joins TRBV7-3 to TRBJ2-2; TCRdb's assignment of TRBD2 cannot be checked, as there is no DNA. Germline V gene sequence: CDR1 SGHTA, CDR2 FQGTGA. This CDR3 spans 16 amino acids. No DNA sequence is on record. CDR3 residues: CASSLSPLRGTGELFF.

CDR3 in amino acids: CASSMKGNQPQHF. V gene TRBV19 combines with J gene TRBJ1-5; TCRdb calls TRBD1, which cannot be checked without DNA. The CDR3 totals 13 residues. No DNA sequence was recorded. The germline CDR1 and CDR2 sequences are LNHDA and SQIVND (reference sequence). The variable domain in full, with the rest retrieved from reference TRBV19 and TRBJ1-5, is DGGITQSPKYLFRKEGQNVTLSCEQNLNHDAMYWYRQDPGQGLRLIYYSQIVNDFQKGDIAEGYSVSREKKESFPLTVTSAQKNPTAFYLCASSMKGNQPQHFGDGTRLSIL.

This chain links TRBV19 with TRBJ1-5. The CDR3 runs to 15 residues. DNA for this receptor is not on file. Looked up from germline, CDR1 is LNHDA and CDR2 is SQIVND (reference sequence). The CDR3 loop is CASSIREIGNQPQHF.

J is TRBJ2-6 and V is TRBV5-1; lacking DNA, the TRBD1 call made by TCRdb goes unchecked. The CDR3 spans 19 residues. This entry has no DNA. Germline CDR1 reads SGHRS; CDR2 reads YFSETQ. The CDR3 loop reads CASSLVGSGLHSGANVLTF.

V and J are TRBV5-1 and TRBJ1-3. The germline CDR1 and CDR2 sequences are SGHRS and YFSETQ. This CDR3 has 16 residues. The entry carries no DNA sequence. This chain's CDR3 is CASSFEGGYSGNTIYF.

The gene calls are TRBV5-5 and TRBJ2-7; TCRdb's D call of TRBD2 is untestable without DNA. The CDR3 extends over 14 amino acids. Only the protein is available. Germline V CDR1 and CDR2: SGHKS, YYEKEE (reference sequence). CDR3 sequence reads: CASSLTGGPSEQYF.

The chain couples TRBV2 to TRBJ2-7; there is no DNA to check the TCRdb D call of TRBD1. The germline gives CDR1 SNHLY, CDR2 FYNNEI. The CDR3 has 12 residues. The entry carries no DNA sequence. CDR3 sequence reads: CASSGQGYEQYF.

The rearrangement joins TRBV5-1 to TRBJ1-2; TCRdb calls TRBD1, which cannot be checked without DNA. Germline V gene sequence: CDR1 SGHRS, CDR2 YFSETQ. The length of the CDR3 is 16 residues. No DNA sequence is on record. The CDR3: CASSLSRGPVYYGYTF.